This entry features one TCR beta chain sequence. The sample originates from a study of blood T cell repertoires in COVID-19. Overall study context: There were acute and convalescent COVID-19 samples, and they came from the United States, Italy and Spain. The cDNA or gDNA used as material had been derived from T cells, B-cell-depleted T cells, or PBMCs.

Generated by immunoSEQ multiplex PCR, the TCRdb table keeps only in-frame clones and is missing some. The table records tens of thousands of clones, roughly 73% of them present only once. This receptor was obtained from an elderly man with acute or convalescent COVID-19. Sequenced material: peripheral blood.

CDR3 region: CASSGGGGETQYF. The CDR3 nucleotides are TGTGCCAGCAGTGGCGGCGGGGGAGAGACCCAGTACTTC. The chain employs TRBV2 and TRBJ2-5; 7 bases align to TRBD2. Trimming cost V 4 bases and J 4 bases; bases outside gene matches: 3. This CDR3 region has 13 residues. Germline CDR1 SNHLY, CDR2 FYNNEI.